This T cell receptor beta chain was identified during a study of read filtering for tumor transcriptome and immune sequencing. Overall study results and limits: Even smaller IR-seq throughput identified most shared clonotypes. The sorted CD138-negative fraction was a mixed bone marrow immune population, not purified T cells.

This library used 300 to 500 ng RNA and molecular barcoded adaptors spanning alpha/delta and beta/gamma chains. TCRdb used MiXCR to reprocess the reads, holding one entry per CDR3 protein. The table records about 38,000 distinct CDR3 sequences, roughly 13% of them present only once. This clonotype showed up many times. The antigen is undetermined. There are 13 residues in the CDR3. The V end was cut by 6 bases, the J end by 7 bases, with 16 bases between. The V gene's germline CDR1 is SGHRS and CDR2 YFSETQ. The clonotype originates from a donor at least 40 years old with multiple myeloma. The sequenced sample was a population of CD138-negative cells sorted from bone marrow. The chain joins TRBV5-1 to TRBJ2-5; D may be TRBD1 (6 bases). CDR3 coding DNA: TGCGCCAGCACCCGACAGGACAAAGGGACCCAGTACTTC. It specifies CASTRQDKGTQYF.